This T cell receptor beta chain came from a study of blood T cells in healthy people across ages. The table lists this clonotype with many counts. Combining a sample-barcoded 5' primer with a J-beta primer mix, a second PCR ran for roughly 7 to 11 cycles. From the 5' RACE reads, TCRdb called clonotypes with MiXCR, one entry per CDR3 protein. In the table there are 550,000 to 650,000 distinct CDR3 sequences, about 27% of which are singletons. These records were also assigned to another study, of T cells of mothers and their children.

This clonotype originated in a boy younger than 10 in good health. The specimen was blood.

CDR3 loop: CSVLAGEGFQETQYF. The CDR3 nucleotides are TGCAGTGTCCTAGCGGGAGAGGGTTTCCAAGAGACCCAGTACTTC. The rearrangement joins TRBV20-1 to TRBJ2-5, with 10 bases identical to TRBD2. The CDR3 is 15 residues long. V shed 7 bases, J shed 1 base, and the junction held 9 bases outside the gene matches. Germline assignment: CDR1 DFQATT and CDR2 SNEGSKA (reference sequence).